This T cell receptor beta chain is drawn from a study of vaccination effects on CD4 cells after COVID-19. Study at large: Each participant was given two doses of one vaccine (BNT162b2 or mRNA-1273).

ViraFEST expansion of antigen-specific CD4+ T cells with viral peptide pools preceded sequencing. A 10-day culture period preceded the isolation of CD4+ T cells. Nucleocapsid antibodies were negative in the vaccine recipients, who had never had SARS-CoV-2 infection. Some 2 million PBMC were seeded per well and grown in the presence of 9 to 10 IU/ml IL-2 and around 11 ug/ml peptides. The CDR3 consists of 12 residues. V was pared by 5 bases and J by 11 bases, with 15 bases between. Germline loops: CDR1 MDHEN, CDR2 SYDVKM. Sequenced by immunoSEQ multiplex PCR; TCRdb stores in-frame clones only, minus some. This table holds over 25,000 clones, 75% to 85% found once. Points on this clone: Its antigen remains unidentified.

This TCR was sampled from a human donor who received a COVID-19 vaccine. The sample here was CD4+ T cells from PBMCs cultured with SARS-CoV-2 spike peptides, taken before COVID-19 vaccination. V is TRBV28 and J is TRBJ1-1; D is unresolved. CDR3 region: CASSLSRLGAFF. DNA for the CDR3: TGTGCCAGCAGTCTCTCTCGGCTGGGGGCTTTCTTT. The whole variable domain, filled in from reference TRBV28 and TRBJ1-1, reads DVKVTQSSRYLVKRTGEKVFLECVQDMDHENMFWYRQDPGLGLRLIYFSYDVKMKEKGDIPEGYSVSREKKERFSLILESASTNQTSMYLCASSLSRLGAFFGQGTRLTVV.